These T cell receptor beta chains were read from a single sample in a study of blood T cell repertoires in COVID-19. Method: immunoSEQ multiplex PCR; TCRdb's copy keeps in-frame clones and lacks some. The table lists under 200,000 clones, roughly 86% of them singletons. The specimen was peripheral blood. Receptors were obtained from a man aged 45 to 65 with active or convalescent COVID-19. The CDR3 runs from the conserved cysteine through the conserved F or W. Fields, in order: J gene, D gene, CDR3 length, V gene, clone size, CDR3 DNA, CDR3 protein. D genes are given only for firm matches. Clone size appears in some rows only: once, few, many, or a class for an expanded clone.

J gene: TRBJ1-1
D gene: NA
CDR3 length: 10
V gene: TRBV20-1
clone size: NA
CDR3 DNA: TGCAGTGCGCGGAGGGAAGAAGCTTTCTTT
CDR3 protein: CSARREEAFF

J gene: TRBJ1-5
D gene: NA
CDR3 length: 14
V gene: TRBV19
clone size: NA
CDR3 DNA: TGTGCCAGTAGTATACCAGGGTGGGGTCAGCCCCAGCATTTT
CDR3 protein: CASSIPGWGQPQHF

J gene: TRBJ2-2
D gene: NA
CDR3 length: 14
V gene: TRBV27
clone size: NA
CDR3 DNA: TGTGCCAGCAGTTTATGGCAGGGGACCGGGGAGCTGTTTTTT
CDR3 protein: CASSLWQGTGELFF

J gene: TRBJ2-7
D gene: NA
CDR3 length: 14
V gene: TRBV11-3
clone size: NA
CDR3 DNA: TGTGCCAGCAGCTTAGTCGACATCTCCTACGAGCAGTACTTC
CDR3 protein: CASSLVDISYEQYF

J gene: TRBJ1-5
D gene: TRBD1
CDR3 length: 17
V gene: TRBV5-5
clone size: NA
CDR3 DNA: TGTGCCAGCAGCTTGGGGTTGACAGGGTCTAGCAATCAGCCCCAGCATTTT
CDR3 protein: CASSLGLTGSSNQPQHF

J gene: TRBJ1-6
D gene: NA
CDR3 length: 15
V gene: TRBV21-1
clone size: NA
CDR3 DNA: TGTGCCAGCACGGTTCCGAGCTCCTATAATTCACCCCTCCACTTT
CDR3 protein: CASTVPSSYNSPLHF

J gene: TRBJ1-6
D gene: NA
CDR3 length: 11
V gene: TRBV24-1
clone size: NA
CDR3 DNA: TGTGCCACCAGTCGTCATTCACCCCTCCACTTT
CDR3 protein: CATSRHSPLHF

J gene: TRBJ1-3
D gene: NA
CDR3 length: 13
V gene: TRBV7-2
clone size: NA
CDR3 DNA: TGTGCCAGCAGCTTACAGGCTACGGACACCATATATTTT
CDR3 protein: CASSLQATDTIYF

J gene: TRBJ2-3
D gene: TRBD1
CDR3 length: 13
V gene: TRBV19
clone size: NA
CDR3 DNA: TGTGCCAGTAGGGACAGGGCCACAGATACGCAGTATTTT
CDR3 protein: CASRDRATDTQYF

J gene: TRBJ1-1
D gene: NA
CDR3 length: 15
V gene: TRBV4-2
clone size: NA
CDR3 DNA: TGTGCCAGCAGCCCGGGGGGGCAGTCGGAGGCTGAAGCTTTCTTT
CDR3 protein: CASSPGGQSEAEAFF

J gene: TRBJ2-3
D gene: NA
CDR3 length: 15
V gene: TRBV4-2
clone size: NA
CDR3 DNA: TGTGCCAGCAGCCAAGAACAGACCTACACAGATACGCAGTATTTT
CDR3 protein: CASSQEQTYTDTQYF

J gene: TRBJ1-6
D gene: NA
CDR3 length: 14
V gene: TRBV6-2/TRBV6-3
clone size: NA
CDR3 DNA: TGTGCCAGCACCCCTGGGGCTCCAAGTCCGCCCCTCCACTTT
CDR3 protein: CASTPGAPSPPLHF

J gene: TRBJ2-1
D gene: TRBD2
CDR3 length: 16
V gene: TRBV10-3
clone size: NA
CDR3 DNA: TGTGCCATCAGTGAGTCGAGTAGCGGGGGATACAATGAGCAGTTCTTC
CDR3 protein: CAISESSSGGYNEQFF

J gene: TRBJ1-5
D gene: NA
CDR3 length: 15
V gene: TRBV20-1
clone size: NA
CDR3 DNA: TGCAGTGCTATTGAACCCAGGGAGGGAAATCAGCCCCAGCATTTT
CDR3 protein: CSAIEPREGNQPQHF

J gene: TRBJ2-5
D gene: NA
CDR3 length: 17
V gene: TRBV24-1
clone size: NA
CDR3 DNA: TGTGCCACCAGTGATTTGGGTACAGGGGAGGCCCAAGAGACCCAGTACTTC
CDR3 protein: CATSDLGTGEAQETQYF

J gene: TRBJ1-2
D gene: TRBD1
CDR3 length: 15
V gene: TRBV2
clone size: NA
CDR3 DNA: TGTGCCAGCAGTGTGGTCCTGACAGGGTTTACTGGCTACACCTTC
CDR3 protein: CASSVVLTGFTGYTF

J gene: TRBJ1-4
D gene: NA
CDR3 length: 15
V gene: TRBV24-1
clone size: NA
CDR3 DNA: TGTGCCACCAGTGACCACCGACAGGATAATGAAAAACTGTTTTTT
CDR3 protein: CATSDHRQDNEKLFF

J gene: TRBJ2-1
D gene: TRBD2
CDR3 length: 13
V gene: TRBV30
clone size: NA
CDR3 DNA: TGTGCCTGGAGTGTCCTCCAGGGAGGGGAGCAGTTCTTC
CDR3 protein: CAWSVLQGGEQFF

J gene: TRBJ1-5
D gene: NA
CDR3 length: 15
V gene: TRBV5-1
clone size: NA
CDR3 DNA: TGCGCCAGCAGCTTGGTACCCGGTCCCAATCAGCCCCAGCATTTT
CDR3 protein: CASSLVPGPNQPQHF

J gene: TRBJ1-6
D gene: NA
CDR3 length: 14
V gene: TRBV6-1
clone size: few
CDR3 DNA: TGTGCCAGCAGTGACAGCTCCTATAATTCACCCCTCCACTTT
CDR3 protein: CASSDSSYNSPLHF

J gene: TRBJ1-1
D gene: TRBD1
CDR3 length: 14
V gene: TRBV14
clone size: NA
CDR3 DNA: TGTGCCAGCAGCCAAGTAACAGGGGGGACTGAAGCTTTCTTT
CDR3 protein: CASSQVTGGTEAFF

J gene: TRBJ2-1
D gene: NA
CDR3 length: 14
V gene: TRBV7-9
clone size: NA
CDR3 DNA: TGTGCCAGCAGCTTAGTGGGACTCAGCAATGAGCAGTTCTTC
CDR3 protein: CASSLVGLSNEQFF

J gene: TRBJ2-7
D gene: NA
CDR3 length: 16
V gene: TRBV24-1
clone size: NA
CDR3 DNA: TGTGCCACCAGTGATTCTACGGCAGGACTCTCGTACGAGCAGTACTTC
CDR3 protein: CATSDSTAGLSYEQYF

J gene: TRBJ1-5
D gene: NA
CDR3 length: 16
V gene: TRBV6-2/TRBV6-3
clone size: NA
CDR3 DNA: TGTGCCAGCAGTTTAAGAAGGACGGGGGGCAATCAGCCCCAGCATTTT
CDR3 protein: CASSLRRTGGNQPQHF

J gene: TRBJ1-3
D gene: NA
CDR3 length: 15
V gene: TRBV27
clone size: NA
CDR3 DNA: TGTGCCAGCAGCCGAACCCGTGAGTCTGGAAACACCATATATTTT
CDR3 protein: CASSRTRESGNTIYF

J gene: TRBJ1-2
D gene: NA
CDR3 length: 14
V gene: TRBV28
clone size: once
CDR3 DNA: TGTGCCAGCAGTTTACTGGACAGAAACTATGGCTACACCTTC
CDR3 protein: CASSLLDRNYGYTF

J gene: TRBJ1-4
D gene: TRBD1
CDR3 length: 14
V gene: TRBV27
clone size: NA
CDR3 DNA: TGTGCCAGCACCTCCTTCGACAGGGCCGAAAAACTGTTTTTT
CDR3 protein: CASTSFDRAEKLFF

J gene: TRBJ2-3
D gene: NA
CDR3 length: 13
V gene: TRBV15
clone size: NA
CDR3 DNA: TGTGCCACCAGCAGAGGTATCCCAGATACGCAGTATTTT
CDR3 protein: CATSRGIPDTQYF

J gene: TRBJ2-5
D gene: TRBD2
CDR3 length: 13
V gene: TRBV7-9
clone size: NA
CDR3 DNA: TGTGCCAGCAGCTTACGGGGGGAACAGACCCAGTACTTC
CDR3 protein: CASSLRGEQTQYF

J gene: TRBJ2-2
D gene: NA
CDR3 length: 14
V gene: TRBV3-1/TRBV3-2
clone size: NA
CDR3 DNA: TGTGCCAGCAGCCAAAGCGAGTCGTTCGGGGAGCTGTTTTTT
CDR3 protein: CASSQSESFGELFF

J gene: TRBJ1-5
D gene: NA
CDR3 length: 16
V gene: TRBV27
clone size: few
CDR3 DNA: TGTGCCAGCAGTATAGTAAAATCAGGGGACAATCAGCCCCAGCATTTT
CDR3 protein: CASSIVKSGDNQPQHF

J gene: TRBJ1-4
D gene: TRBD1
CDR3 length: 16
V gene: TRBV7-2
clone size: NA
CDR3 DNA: TGTGCCAGCAGCTTAGATCTCCAGGGGGCTGGGGAAAAACTGTTTTTT
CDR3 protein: CASSLDLQGAGEKLFF

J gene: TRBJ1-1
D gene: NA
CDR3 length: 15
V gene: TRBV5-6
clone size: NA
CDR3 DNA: TGTGCCAGCAGCTTGCGATCCGGGGTGAACACTGAAGCTTTCTTT
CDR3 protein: CASSLRSGVNTEAFF

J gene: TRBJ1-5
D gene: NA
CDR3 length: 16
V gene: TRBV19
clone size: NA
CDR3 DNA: TGTGCCAGTAGTATGGTTCCCAGGTATAGCAATCAGCCCCAGCATTTT
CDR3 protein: CASSMVPRYSNQPQHF

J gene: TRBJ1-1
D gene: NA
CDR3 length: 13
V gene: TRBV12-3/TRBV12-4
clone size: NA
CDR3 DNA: TGTGCCAGCAGTCGAACTGCTAACACTGAAGCTTTCTTT
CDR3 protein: CASSRTANTEAFF

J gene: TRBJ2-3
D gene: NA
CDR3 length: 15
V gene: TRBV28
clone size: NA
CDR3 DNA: TGTGCCAGCAGTTCAGGGCTGGCTGGGGCAGATACGCAGTATTTT
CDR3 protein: CASSSGLAGADTQYF

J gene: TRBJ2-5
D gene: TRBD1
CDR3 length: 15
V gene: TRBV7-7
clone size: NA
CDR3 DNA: TGTGCTAGCAGCTCAAACAGGGGGCAAGTAGAGACCCAGTACTTC
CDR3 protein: CASSSNRGQVETQYF

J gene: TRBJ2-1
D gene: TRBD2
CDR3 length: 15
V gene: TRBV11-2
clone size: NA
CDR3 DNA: TGTGCCAGCAGCCAAAGACTAGCGGGAAACAATGAGCAGTTCTTC
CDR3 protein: CASSQRLAGNNEQFF

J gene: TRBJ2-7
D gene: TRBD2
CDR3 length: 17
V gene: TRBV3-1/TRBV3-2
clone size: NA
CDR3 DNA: TGTGCCAGCTTAAGGCTAGCGGGAGATTCTTACTCCTACGAGCAGTACTTC
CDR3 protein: CASLRLAGDSYSYEQYF

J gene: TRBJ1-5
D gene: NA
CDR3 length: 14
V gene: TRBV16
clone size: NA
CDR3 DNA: TGTGCCAGCAGCCAACAGGGCTTCAATCAGCCCCAGCATTTT
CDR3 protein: CASSQQGFNQPQHF

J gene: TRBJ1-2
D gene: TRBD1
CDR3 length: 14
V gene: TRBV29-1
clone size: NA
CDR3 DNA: TGCAGCGTTGTTGCGGGACAGGGAATTAATGGCTACACCTTC
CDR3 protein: CSVVAGQGINGYTF

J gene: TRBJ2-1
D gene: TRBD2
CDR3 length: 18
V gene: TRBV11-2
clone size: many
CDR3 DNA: TGTGCCAGCAGCCCTCTCAGGACTAGCGGGAGACGCTACAATGAGCAGTTCTTC
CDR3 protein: CASSPLRTSGRRYNEQFF

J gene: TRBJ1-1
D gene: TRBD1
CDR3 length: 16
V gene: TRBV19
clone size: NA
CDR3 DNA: TGTGCCAGCGCTAGACAGGGGAGTTTGGGTCGGACTGAAGCTTTCTTT
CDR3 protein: CASARQGSLGRTEAFF

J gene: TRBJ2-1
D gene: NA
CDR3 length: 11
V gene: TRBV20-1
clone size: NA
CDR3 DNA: TGCAGTGCTTCAGCCTACAATGAGCAGTTCTTC
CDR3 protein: CSASAYNEQFF

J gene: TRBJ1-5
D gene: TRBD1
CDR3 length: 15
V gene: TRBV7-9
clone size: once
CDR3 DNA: TGTGCCAGCAGCTTAGAACAGGGGTTCGATCAGCCCCAGCATTTT
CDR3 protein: CASSLEQGFDQPQHF

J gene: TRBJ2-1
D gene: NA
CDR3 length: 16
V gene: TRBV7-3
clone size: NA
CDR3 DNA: TGTGCCAGCAGCTTAACTCCCAGGGCCGGGCGGAATGAGCAGTTCTTC
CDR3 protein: CASSLTPRAGRNEQFF

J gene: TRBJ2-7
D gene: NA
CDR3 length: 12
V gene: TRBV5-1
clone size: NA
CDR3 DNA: TGCGCCAGCAGCTTGGGCGGGGACGAGCAGTACTTC
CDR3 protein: CASSLGGDEQYF

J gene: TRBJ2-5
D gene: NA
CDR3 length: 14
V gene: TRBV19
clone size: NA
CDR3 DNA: TGTGCCAGTAGTACCGGACTGATCCAAGAGACCCAGTACTTC
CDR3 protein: CASSTGLIQETQYF

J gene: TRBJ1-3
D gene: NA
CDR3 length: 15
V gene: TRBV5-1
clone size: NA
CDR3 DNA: TGCGCCAGCAGCTTGGTTGGTAGCTCTGGAAACACCATATATTTT
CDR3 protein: CASSLVGSSGNTIYF

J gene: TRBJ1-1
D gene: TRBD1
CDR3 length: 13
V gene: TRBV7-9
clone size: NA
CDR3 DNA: TGTGCCAGCAGCTTATACAGGGGGACTGAAGCTTTCTTT
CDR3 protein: CASSLYRGTEAFF

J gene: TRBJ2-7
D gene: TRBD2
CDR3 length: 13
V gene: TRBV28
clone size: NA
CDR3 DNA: TGTGCCAGTACCGGGACTAACTCCTACGAGCAGTACTTC
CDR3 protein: CASTGTNSYEQYF

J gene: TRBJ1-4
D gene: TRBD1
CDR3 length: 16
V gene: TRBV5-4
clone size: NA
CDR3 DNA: TGTGCCAGCAGCTTGGGACGGACAGGTTCGGTTGAAAAACTGTTTTTT
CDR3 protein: CASSLGRTGSVEKLFF